This is a list of T cell receptor beta chains from one sample in a study of T-cell memory formation after mild COVID-19. TCRdb called the 5' RACE reads again in MiXCR, with one record for every CDR3 protein. The sample has about 250,000 distinct CDR3 sequences, less than 20% seen once. Sequencing was done on a sample of PBMCs or a T cell subset sorted from them (not recorded which). The receptors derive from a man aged 18 to 35 who had mild COVID-19 (a few samples of this study predate the infection). Cell type and time point are not known. Each CDR3 is given with its conserved first and last residue. Each record gives: V gene, D gene, clone size, J gene, CDR3 DNA, CDR3 protein. D genes are given only for firm matches. Clone size is given for some rows only: seen once, a few or many times, or a class if the clone is expanded.

TRBV12-3/TRBV12-4	TRBD1	NA	TRBJ1-6	TGTGCCAGCAGTAGGGGACAGAGGGCACCCCTCCACTTT	CASSRGQRAPLHF
TRBV28	NA	NA	TRBJ2-3	TGTGCCAGCACCAGCGCGGGGGCCTTACAGTATTTT	CASTSAGALQYF
TRBV18	NA	NA	TRBJ2-5	TGTGCCAGCTCACCAGTCCCGGACTACTTACAAGAGACCCAGTACTTC	CASSPVPDYLQETQYF
TRBV6-2/TRBV6-3	NA	few	TRBJ2-1	TGTGCCAGCAGTTACTCGGGAAGGGACCGGAGGTTCTTC	CASSYSGRDRRFF
TRBV9	TRBD1	NA	TRBJ1-1	TGTGCCAGCAGCACCGGGACAGGGGCGAAGATTACTGAAGCTTTCTTT	CASSTGTGAKITEAFF
TRBV12-3/TRBV12-4	NA	few	TRBJ1-6	TGTGCCAGCAGTCGGGACGTCGGCTCCTATAATTCACCCCTCCACTTT	CASSRDVGSYNSPLHF
TRBV4-1	NA	few	TRBJ2-1	TGCGCCAGCACGCCCAGAACAGAACAGGACTACAATGAGCAGTTCTTC	CASTPRTEQDYNEQFF
TRBV3-1	NA	NA	TRBJ1-1	TGTGCCAGCAGCCAACAGGGTGGCAATGAAGCTTTCTTT	CASSQQGGNEAFF
TRBV21-1	NA	NA	TRBJ2-1	TGTGCCACTCCTAGCGGGGACCCCTACAATGAGCAGTTCTTC	CATPSGDPYNEQFF
TRBV6-1	NA	many	TRBJ2-2	TGTGCCAGCATCTCAGGCAGCAACACCGGGGAGCTGTTTTTT	CASISGSNTGELFF
TRBV24-1	NA	NA	TRBJ1-5	TGTGCACCCTGGGGGGGCTGCAGGCAGCCCCAGCATTTT	CAPWGGCRQPQHF
TRBV6-2/TRBV6-3	NA	NA	TRBJ1-5	TGTGCCAGCAGTTACATGGGCTCCTCATCAGGGAAGCCCCAGCATTTT	CASSYMGSSSGKPQHF
TRBV18	NA	NA	TRBJ2-3	TGTGCCAGCTCACTAGCGCCCCGCACAGATACGCAGTATTTT	CASSLAPRTDTQYF
TRBV11-2	NA	many	TRBJ2-2	TGTGCCAGCAGCCCGGGACGGAACACCGGGGAGCTGTTTTTT	CASSPGRNTGELFF
TRBV7-2	NA	many	TRBJ2-2	TGTGCCAGCAGCCCCCTAGGGGCCGGGGAGCTGTTTTTT	CASSPLGAGELFF
TRBV20-1	NA	few	TRBJ2-5	TGCAGTGCTCGGGGGAGTTCCCCATTGGAGACCCAGTACTTC	CSARGSSPLETQYF
TRBV29-1	NA	NA	TRBJ1-1	TGCAGCGTAGCATCGGGGACGAACACTGAAGCTTTCTTT	CSVASGTNTEAFF
TRBV20-1	TRBD2	NA	TRBJ2-1	TGCAGTGCTAGAGATGTGTTAGCGGGGGGAGGCTATGAGCAGTTCTTC	CSARDVLAGGGYEQFF
TRBV20-1	TRBD2	few	TRBJ2-3	TGCAGTGCTAGAGACGGGGGGGCTAGCACAGATACGCAGTATTTT	CSARDGGASTDTQYF
TRBV7-2	TRBD2	few	TRBJ2-7	TGTGCCAGCAGCTCCCCCTCTAGCGGGTACGAGCAGTACTTC	CASSSPSSGYEQYF
TRBV7-9	NA	few	TRBJ1-4	TGTGCCAGCAGGGGACTGTCGCTAAATGAAAAACTGTTTTTT	CASRGLSLNEKLFF
TRBV6-1	TRBD1	medium-sized	TRBJ2-4	TGTGCCAGTGACAGGGGGCTCCTAGGGAACATTCAGTACTTC	CASDRGLLGNIQYF
TRBV7-9	NA	few	TRBJ1-2	TGTGCCAGCAGGCGGGGGAACTATGGCTACACCTTC	CASRRGNYGYTF